These 7 T cell receptor beta chains originate from one sample sequenced in a study of blood T cell repertoires in COVID-19. The method was immunoSEQ multiplex PCR; TCRdb's version includes in-frame clones alone and lacks a portion of them. The sample lists around 300,000 clones; 70% to 90% were seen once. The specimen sequenced was peripheral blood. The receptors were sampled from a woman aged 25 to 39 with active or convalescent COVID-19.

The CDR3 DNA sequence: TGTGCCAGCGAACTTCCGGGACAGGGGCAAGTTGGCTACACCTTC. Its translation is CASELPGQGQVGYTF. The genes are TRBV2 and TRBJ1-2; 10 positions agree with TRBD1. Losses at the gene ends were 8 bases for V and 7 bases for J; bases not matched to a gene: 13. Germline values: CDR1 SNHLY, CDR2 FYNNEI. The CDR3 sequence is 15 residues long.

The chain links TRBV15 to TRBJ1-5, with a weak D call TRBD1 (5 bases). Trimming shortened V by 7 bases and J by 3 bases, and 10 bases separated the two germline ends. The CDR3 contains 13 residues. Per the germline V gene, CDR1 is LNHNV and CDR2 is YYDKDF (reference sequence). This chain's CDR3 is CATTRQSNQPQHF. In DNA, the CDR3 is TGTGCCACCACCCGACAGTCCAATCAGCCCCAGCATTTT.

V usage is TRBV4-1 and J usage is TRBJ1-5; TRBD1 matches at 8 bases. Unmatched junction bases numbered 5, after V lost 3 bases and J lost 4 bases. The CDR3 sequence is 15 residues long. Germline CDR1 and CDR2: MGHRA and YSYEKL. The CDR3 region is CASSHPDRGNQPQHF. The CDR3 coding sequence is TGCGCCAGCAGCCACCCCGACAGGGGAAATCAGCCCCAGCATTTT.

The V call is TRBV2, the J call TRBJ1-5, with 7 bases matching TRBD1. The germline V gene has CDR1 SNHLY and CDR2 FYNNEI. This CDR3 is 12 amino acids long. With V trimmed by 9 bases and J by 4 bases, 3 bases remained unmatched. CDR3 loop: CASTGVNQPQHF. The CDR3 bases are TGTGCCAGTACAGGGGTAAATCAGCCCCAGCATTTT.

The gene calls are TRBV6-1 and TRBJ1-1; D is uncertain. Germline CDR1 and CDR2: MNHNS and SASEGT. The CDR3 spans 15 residues. Trimming took off 3 bases at V and 3 bases at J, with 14 bases between the two ends. The CDR3 DNA is TGTGCCAGCAGTGAGGGTCGGGAGGCGGACACTGAAGCTTTCTTT. It yields the protein CASSEGREADTEAFF.

This clone was observed a few times. V gene TRBV6-4 combines with J gene TRBJ1-6, with D maybe TRBD1 (6 bases). The CDR3 has 14 residues. Trimming pared 4 bases from V and 9 bases from J, leaving 13 bases between. Per the germline V gene, CDR1 is MRHNA and CDR2 is SNTAGT. The DNA of the CDR3 is TGTGCCAGCAGTGCCGACAGGACCGGTTCACCCCTCCACTTT. Protein: CASSADRTGSPLHF.

This chain links TRBV5-6 with TRBJ1-2; D ambiguous. V was clipped by 7 bases and J by 1 base, with 14 bases between them. From germline, CDR1 is SGHDT and CDR2 YYEEEE. The CDR3 consists of 14 residues. CDR3 in amino acids: CASVKEGVNYGYTF. CDR3 sequence (DNA): TGTGCCAGCGTAAAAGAGGGAGTTAACTATGGCTACACCTTC.